The source of this T cell receptor beta chain is a study of T cells in Graves' hyperthyroidism and ophthalmopathy. The study, taken as a whole, reports: Blood samples included most of the expanded thyroid clonotypes exceeding 0.001.

Exclusion followed for patients with uncontrolled infection, other autoimmune disease, pregnancy or lactation. RNA transcripts served as the template for amplifying TCR beta CDR3 regions. Primed by the HTBI set, a first-round RT-PCR was run on the TCR CDR3. A single record per CDR3 protein comes from TCRdb applying MiXCR to the multiplex PCR reads. Among about 290,000 distinct CDR3 sequences listed, 13% were seen once. This clonotype was observed many times. Its matching antigen is unknown. CDR1 is SGHTA and CDR2 is FQGNSA in the germline V gene. Germline trimming cut 5 bases from V and 5 bases from J; bases unmatched to any gene: 11. The CDR3 spans 15 residues.

The clonotype comes from a woman in her twenties or thirties with Graves' hyperthyroidism that later progressed to Graves' ophthalmopathy. The sequenced sample consisted of blood. The chain recombines TRBV7-2 with TRBJ2-5, with TRBD2 matching over 7 bases. CDR3 amino acids: CASSLVGGPVETQYF. The CDR3 DNA reads TGTGCCAGCAGCCTAGTGGGAGGGCCCGTGGAGACCCAGTACTTC.